These 32 T cell receptor beta chains were all obtained from the same sample, sequenced in a study of cytotoxic CD8 clonotypes in ibrutinib-treated CLL. Generated by immunoSEQ multiplex PCR, the TCRdb table keeps only in-frame clones and is missing some. The sample shows over 8,500 clones, around three quarters of them seen only once. Material: PBMCs, obtained at disease progression, from a patient treated with ibrutinib. The origin of the receptors is a human donor with chronic lymphocytic leukemia.

The chain recombines TRBV19 with TRBJ2-1; TRBD1 matches at 10 bases. CDR3 length: 13 residues. Germline V CDR1 and CDR2: LNHDA, SQIVND (reference sequence). V was clipped by 4 bases and J by 7 bases; unmatched bases: 1. In DNA form, the CDR3 reads TGTGCCAGTAGTAGACAGGGGGCGAATGAGCAGTTCTTC. Translation gives CASSRQGANEQFF.

J is TRBJ1-2 and V is TRBV7-9; a weak D match, TRBD1 (5 bases). This CDR3 has 15 amino acids. Per germline, CDR1 SEHNR and CDR2 FQNEAQ (reference sequence). The ends were cut back, 5 bases at V and 8 bases at J, with 21 bases in the middle. CDR3 loop: CASSKLDSRSMGYTF. In DNA form, the CDR3 reads TGTGCCAGCAGCAAGTTAGACAGCCGCTCTATGGGCTACACCTTC.

The rearrangement uses TRBV7-6 and TRBJ2-5, with D tentatively TRBD1 or TRBD2 (5 bases each). The V end lost 3 bases, the J end lost 4 bases, and 9 bases lay between the germline ends. Germline values: CDR1 SGHVS, CDR2 FNYEAQ. CDR3 length: 13 amino acids. CDR3 sequence (DNA): TGTGCCAGCAGCTTTGGGGGTCCAGAGACCCAGTACTTC. Translated, it gives CASSFGGPETQYF. Looking up the rest from reference TRBV7-6 and TRBJ2-5 gives the full variable domain: GAGVSQSPRYKVTKRGQDVALRCDPISGHVSLYWYRQALGQGPEFLTYFNYEAQQDKSGLPNDRFSAERPEGSISTLTIQRTEQRDSAMYRCASSFGGPETQYFGPGTRLLVL.

The V call is TRBV5-6, the J call TRBJ1-2; D perhaps matches TRBD1 (5 bases). V was shortened by 2 bases and J by 3 bases, with 14 bases between the two germline ends. Germline V lookup: CDR1 SGHDT, CDR2 YYEEEE. The CDR3 sequence is 15 residues long. The CDR3: CASSLDPEGYYGYTF. CDR3 coding DNA: TGTGCCAGCAGCTTAGATCCGGAGGGGTACTATGGCTACACCTTC.

This rearrangement joins TRBV5-5 to TRBJ2-3; D gene ambiguous. The V and J ends lost 4 bases and 9 bases respectively, with 9 bases between them. Germline V gives CDR1 SGHKS, CDR2 YYEKEE (reference sequence). The length of the CDR3 is 11 residues. In DNA form, the CDR3 reads TGTGCCAGCAGCCCGAGCAAGACGCAGTATTTT. It is translated as CASSPSKTQYF.

The CDR3 region is CASGLATGGSKGNTIYF. CDR3 nucleotides: TGTGCTAGTGGTTTGGCCACAGGGGGCAGTAAGGGAAACACCATATATTTT. V and J are TRBV12-5 and TRBJ1-3, with 9 bases lining up with TRBD1. In germline, CDR1 is LGHNT, CDR2 FRNRAP. The CDR3 has 17 residues. Trimming removed 1 base from V and 4 bases from J; junction bases left unmatched: 8.

This chain uses TRBV11-2 with TRBJ2-1, with 10 bases lining up with TRBD2. CDR3 size: 15 residues. V lost 5 bases to trimming and J lost 5 bases; unmatched junction nucleotides: 6. CDR1 is SGHAT and CDR2 is FQNNGV in the germline V gene. CDR3 nucleotides: TGTGCCAGCAGCCCTAGCGGGGGCCCTCACAATGAGCAGTTCTTC. It translates to CASSPSGGPHNEQFF.

V usage is TRBV5-8 and J usage is TRBJ2-7; D remains unclear. V shed 2 bases and J shed 10 bases, with 1 base lying between them. The CDR3 length is 8 residues. Per the germline V gene, CDR1 is SGHTS and CDR2 is YDEGEE. The CDR3 is CASSFQYF. The CDR3 DNA is TGTGCCAGCAGCTTCCAGTACTTC.

This clone turned up a few times. The rearrangement joins TRBV19 to TRBJ1-1; D unclear. Germline V gene data show CDR1 as LNHDA and CDR2 as SQIVND (reference sequence). V was pared by 4 bases and J by 10 bases, with 16 bases between. The CDR3 is 13 residues long. CDR3 loop: CASSTLTALGAFF. The DNA for the CDR3 is TGTGCCAGTAGTACCTTGACTGCCTTGGGAGCTTTCTTT.

The V gene is TRBV7-3, the J gene TRBJ2-7; 8 positions match TRBD1. This CDR3 is 15 amino acids long. V shed 0 bases, J shed 6 bases, and the junction held 7 bases outside the gene matches. CDR1 SGHTA and CDR2 FQGTGA come from the germline V gene. The CDR3 region is CASSLTRTGLSEQYF. CDR3 bases: TGTGCCAGCAGCTTAACTAGGACAGGGCTAAGCGAGCAGTACTTC.

This chain joins TRBV7-7 and TRBJ2-3; no definite D call. The CDR3 is made up of 12 amino acids. Per the germline V gene, CDR1 is SSHAT and CDR2 is FNYEAQ (reference sequence). V was shortened by 3 bases and J by 4 bases, with 5 bases between the two germline ends. The CDR3, as DNA: TGTGCCAGCAGCTTTCGCCCAGATACGCAGTATTTT. It is translated as CASSFRPDTQYF.

This chain connects TRBV4-2 to TRBJ1-2; perhaps TRBD1 as D (5 bases). Per germline, CDR1 LGHNA and CDR2 YNFKEQ. Trimming took off 3 bases at V and 8 bases at J, with 16 bases between the two ends. The CDR3 spans 14 residues. The CDR3 DNA is TGTGCCAGCAGCCATATACAGAGGGGAGAAGGCTACACCTTC. This sequence encodes CASSHIQRGEGYTF.

J is TRBJ1-1 and V is TRBV5-6, with 8 bases that match TRBD1. The length of the CDR3 is 13 residues. V was clipped by 3 bases and J by 4 bases; unmatched bases: 2. From germline, CDR1 is SGHDT and CDR2 YYEEEE. CDR3 sequence (DNA): TGTGCCAGCAGCTCTGACAGGGGCACTGAAGCTTTCTTT. Its translation: CASSSDRGTEAFF. Filled out from reference TRBV5-6 and TRBJ1-1, the complete variable domain reads DAGVTQSPTHLIKTRGQQVTLRCSPKSGHDTVSWYQQALGQGPQFIFQYYEEEERQRGNFPDRFSGHQFPNYSSELNVNALLLGDSALYLCASSSDRGTEAFFGQGTRLTVV.

The chain employs TRBV10-2 and TRBJ2-3; TRBD2 matches at 7 bases. The ends lost 4 bases at V and 5 bases at J; junction bases unmatched: 12. The length of the CDR3 is 16 residues. Germline V gene sequence: CDR1 WSHSY, CDR2 SAAADI. CDR3 protein: CASSVSPTGGIDTQYF. The CDR3 DNA reads TGCGCCAGCAGTGTATCCCCGACCGGGGGGATAGATACGCAGTATTTT.

CDR3 sequence: CASSAIYEQYF. Here the CDR3 DNA reads TGTGCCAGCAGTGCTATCTACGAGCAGTACTTC. The chain employs TRBV28 and TRBJ2-7; D is ambiguous. The germline V gene has CDR1 MDHEN and CDR2 SYDVKM. V was trimmed by 5 bases and J by 3 bases, leaving 5 bases between them. There are 11 residues in the CDR3.

The genes are TRBV2 and TRBJ2-2; TRBD2 aligns across 9 bases. The CDR3 spans 15 residues. V trimming: 3 bases; J trimming: 2 bases; junction bases outside the gene matches: 1. CDR1 is SNHLY and CDR2 is FYNNEI in the germline V gene. CDR3 amino acids: CASSEGLANTGELFF. The CDR3 coding sequence is TGTGCCAGCAGTGAGGGACTAGCCAACACCGGGGAGCTGTTTTTT.

As DNA, the CDR3 is TGTGCCTGGGACCGGGGGCGGGGGGTGGTAGATGAGCAGTTCTTC. It codes for CAWDRGRGVVDEQFF. This rearrangement joins TRBV30 to TRBJ2-1; 8 bases map to TRBD2. The V gene end was trimmed by 5 bases and the J gene end by 8 bases; junction bases not matched to a gene: 14. Germline assignment: CDR1 GTSNPN and CDR2 SVGIG (reference sequence). The length of the CDR3 is 15 residues.

This sequence joins TRBV5-1 and TRBJ1-1; no reliable D call. Germline V lookup: CDR1 SGHRS, CDR2 YFSETQ. V was pared by 5 bases and J by 0 bases, with 11 bases between. This CDR3 comprises 14 residues. CDR3 protein: CASSRTVMNTEAFF. CDR3 DNA: TGCGCCAGCAGTCGGACGGTCATGAACACTGAAGCTTTCTTT.

This clone was seen a single time. The rearrangement joins TRBV4-2 to TRBJ1-2, with 7 nucleotides matching TRBD1. This CDR3 is 17 amino acids long. The trim removed 2 bases at V and 8 bases at J, leaving 17 bases unmatched. Germline values: CDR1 LGHNA, CDR2 YNFKEQ. For the CDR3, the DNA is TGTGCCAGCAGCCAAAATAGGGGACAGACATACCCCGGAGGCTACACCTTC. This sequence encodes CASSQNRGQTYPGGYTF.

A single count supports this clone. This chain links TRBV15 with TRBJ1-5; D not certain. Germline V gene sequence: CDR1 LNHNV, CDR2 YYDKDF (reference sequence). The CDR3 covers 15 residues. Trimming took 1 base from V and 6 from J, leaving 13 bases between them. CDR3 in DNA: TGTGCCACCAGCAGAGTTGTTTGGAGCGGTCAGCCCCAGCATTTT. Amino acids: CATSRVVWSGQPQHF.

About this clone itself: One junction end does not reproduce the germline sequence, and a read error may be involved. The chain combines TRBV25-1 with TRBJ1-4; D gene uncertain. Per germline, CDR1 MGHDK and CDR2 SYGVNS. This CDR3 has 11 amino acids. The DNA of the CDR3 is TGTGCCAGCAGTGAATATCGAAAACCGTTTTTT. Protein sequence: CASSEYRKPFF.

This chain uses TRBV7-9 with TRBJ2-3, with TRBD2 matching 14 bases. This CDR3 spans 17 amino acids. Germline CDR1 reads SEHNR; CDR2 reads FQNEAQ (reference sequence). Trimming took 5 bases from V and 2 from J; bases not matched to a gene: 6. CDR3 sequence: CASSPSGLAGATDTQYF. The CDR3, as DNA: TGTGCCAGCAGCCCCTCGGGACTAGCGGGGGCCACAGATACGCAGTATTTT.

The chain is built from TRBV6-6 and TRBJ2-5; D perhaps matches TRBD1 (5 bases). The V gene's germline CDR1 is MNHNY and CDR2 SVGAGI (reference sequence). The CDR3 spans 12 residues. V shed 7 bases and J shed 7 bases, with 13 bases lying between them. The CDR3 region has the DNA TGTGCCAGCACCAAGAATCAGGGGACCCAGTACTTC. It is translated as CASTKNQGTQYF.

The chain links TRBV6-5 to TRBJ1-1; D may be TRBD1 (6 bases). V was shortened by 2 bases and J by 8 bases, with 15 bases between the two germline ends. The germline gives CDR1 MNHEY, CDR2 SVGAGI. There are 14 residues in the CDR3. Here the CDR3 reads CASSYHGGRTEAFF. The CDR3 DNA reads as TGTGCCAGCAGTTACCACGGGGGCAGAACAGAAGCTTTCTTT.

V and J are TRBV2 and TRBJ2-5; D gene unclear. V gave up 7 bases and J gave up 5 bases, with 23 bases separating them. The CDR3 is 16 residues long. Germline CDR1 reads SNHLY; CDR2 reads FYNNEI. The CDR3 nucleotides are TGTGCCAGCACCGGAGTCCCGCCGCAGGCACAGGAGACCCAGTACTTC. This gives the protein CASTGVPPQAQETQYF.

The chain has TRBV5-1 and TRBJ2-1, with D maybe TRBD1 (5 bases). The CDR3 totals 14 residues. Germline V gene sequence: CDR1 SGHRS, CDR2 YFSETQ. Trimming took off 0 bases at V and 4 bases at J, with 8 bases between the two ends. DNA of the CDR3: TGCGCCAGCAGCTTGGCGGCAGGGTACAATGAGCAGTTCTTC. Translation: CASSLAAGYNEQFF.

The V and J genes are TRBV9 and TRBJ2-5; TRBD2 might be the D (5 bases). CDR1 and CDR2 from the germline V gene are SGDLS and YYNGEE. The CDR3 loop spans 16 amino acids. V shed 0 bases and J shed 3 bases, with 15 bases lying between them. CDR3 sequence: CASSVGAVRPEETQYF. For the CDR3, the DNA is TGTGCCAGCAGCGTAGGAGCGGTGAGACCGGAAGAGACCCAGTACTTC. Full variable domain (rest looked up from reference TRBV9 and TRBJ2-5): DSGVTQTPKHLITATGQRVTLRCSPRSGDLSVYWYQQSLDQGLQFLIQYYNGEERAKGNILERFSAQQFPDLHSELNLSSLELGDSALYFCASSVGAVRPEETQYFGPGTRLLVL.

This chain joins TRBV27 and TRBJ1-1; no firm D call. The CDR3 loop spans 15 amino acids. Germline CDR1 MNHEY, CDR2 SMNVEV (reference sequence). V lost 3 bases to trimming and J lost 0 bases, with 11 bases between them. The CDR3 here is CASSFHRALNTEAFF. The CDR3 DNA follows: TGTGCCAGCAGTTTCCACCGGGCCCTGAACACTGAAGCTTTCTTT.

The chain is built from TRBV18 and TRBJ2-7, with 10 positions matching TRBD1. Losses at the gene ends were 2 bases for V and 3 bases for J; bases not matched to a gene: 4. Germline CDR1 KGHSH, CDR2 LQKENI. The CDR3 extends over 15 amino acids. The CDR3, as DNA: TGTGCCAGCTCACCAAACCGGGACAGGGGCTACGAGCAGTACTTC. Residues: CASSPNRDRGYEQYF.

V and J are TRBV7-2 and TRBJ2-5, with 7 bases aligning to TRBD2. J gave up 2 bases and V 1 base, and 4 bases lay outside the gene matches. Germline CDR1 SGHTA, CDR2 FQGNSA. The CDR3 consists of 15 residues. CDR3 sequence: CASSLEFSGQETQYF. CDR3 coding DNA: TGTGCCAGCAGCTTAGAGTTTAGCGGGCAAGAGACCCAGTACTTC.

The V call is TRBV4-2, the J call TRBJ2-5; 7 bases align to TRBD2. V shed 1 base and J 3 bases; nucleotides not matched to a gene: 8. This CDR3 is built from 16 residues. The germline gives CDR1 LGHNA, CDR2 YNFKEQ. This CDR3 reads CASSQGSLSGEETQYF. The DNA for the CDR3 is TGTGCCAGCAGCCAAGGCTCCCTCAGCGGGGAAGAGACCCAGTACTTC.

V is TRBV19 and J is TRBJ2-2; 7 bases fit TRBD1. Germline CDR1 is LNHDA and CDR2 is SQIVND (reference sequence). Losses at the gene ends were 6 bases for V and 1 base for J; bases not matched to a gene: 11. The CDR3 covers 17 residues. CDR3 bases: TGTGCCAGTAGACGTGGGTTGGACAGGTTGAACACCGGGGAGCTGTTTTTT. Encoded protein: CASRRGLDRLNTGELFF.